The present TCR beta chain was sequenced within a study of blood T cell repertoires in COVID-19. Background on the study: Material from acute and convalescent COVID-19 was sourced from the United States, Italy and Spain. T cells, B-cell-depleted T cells, or PBMCs provided the cDNA or gDNA that served as material.

This clone has just one count. This CDR3 region has 14 residues. Trimming stripped 3 bases from V and 3 bases from J, with 10 bases between. The germline gives CDR1 MGHRA, CDR2 YSYEKL. Under the authors' procedure: Nucleated cell number was recorded as an estimate derived from reference gene primer amplification. Some clones are missing from TCRdb's copy, which holds only in-frame ones; the method was immunoSEQ multiplex PCR. V, J and clone size are those of that table, while D and trimming were read from the DNA. The sample holds under 350,000 clones, about four fifths seen once. The rearrangement links TRBV4-1 to TRBJ2-3; D not resolved. The receptor's source is a woman in her 50s who had recovered from COVID-19. Sequenced sample: peripheral blood. Here the CDR3 DNA reads TGCGCCAGCAGCCATGAGGCGAGAACAGATACGCAGTATTTT. Its protein is CASSHEARTDTQYF.